These 21 T cell receptor beta chains were sequenced from one sample in a study of T cells in Graves' hyperthyroidism and ophthalmopathy. What was amplified from RNA transcripts were TCR beta CDR3 regions. Initially, a first-round RT-PCR of the TCR CDR3 employed the HTBI primer set. TCRdb analysed the multiplex PCR reads with MiXCR anew, one entry per CDR3 protein. The sample holds 600,000 or so distinct CDR3 sequences, approximately 15% seen once. Material: blood. These receptors were taken from a woman aged 18-29 years with Graves' ophthalmopathy.

There are many counts of this clonotype. The germline gene is not matched at one end of the junction; a read error may be the cause. This chain joins TRBV10-3 and TRBJ2-7, with TRBD1 as a possible D gene (6 bases). CDR3 length: 16 amino acids. Germline V gene lookup returns CDR1 ENHRY and CDR2 SYGVKD. The CDR3 here is CAISESRGRGYEGYHF. The CDR3 nucleotides read TGTGCCATCAGTGAGTCCAGGGGACGGGGCTACGAAGGTTACCACTTC.

This clonotype was picked up many times. This chain links TRBV20-1 with TRBJ2-3; 9 bases are a match to TRBD1. V was pared by 8 bases and J by 4 bases, with 10 bases of the junction left unmatched. The CDR3 has 14 residues. Germline CDR1 and CDR2: DFQATT and SNEGSKA (reference sequence). The CDR3 coding sequence is TGCAGTATCCTACGGGACAGGGCATCAGATACGCAGTATTTT. Translating gives CSILRDRASDTQYF.

This clonotype was observed many times. The chain joins TRBV20-1 to TRBJ1-3, with D possibly being TRBD1 (5 bases). CDR3 length: 16 residues. The germline gives CDR1 DFQATT, CDR2 SNEGSKA (reference sequence). Deletions cut 1 base from V and 0 bases from J, with 13 bases between. The CDR3 region is CSARGAGLHSGNTIYF. The DNA for the CDR3 is TGCAGTGCTAGAGGAGCGGGGCTGCACTCTGGAAACACCATATATTTT.

This clonotype was observed at least ten times. The rearrangement links TRBV3-1 to TRBJ2-1; 10 bases are a match to TRBD2. The CDR3 totals 15 residues. Per germline, CDR1 LGHDT and CDR2 YNNKEL (reference sequence). The junction had 4 bases not matched to a gene; V was cut back by 1 base and J by 7 bases. Here the CDR3 DNA reads TGTGCCAGCAGCCAAGGAGCGGGAGGGCCGAATGAGCAGTTCTTC. This codes for CASSQGAGGPNEQFF.

This clonotype has at least ten counts. The chain links TRBV27 to TRBJ2-1; D is unclear. The germline V gene has CDR1 MNHEY and CDR2 SMNVEV (reference sequence). V lost 3 bases, J lost 1 base, and 7 bases lay in between. The CDR3 totals 14 residues. Here the CDR3 DNA reads TGTGCCAGCAGTTTGAGTGAGTCCTACAATGAGCAGTTCTTC. Its translation is CASSLSESYNEQFF.

This clonotype was observed a few times. The gene calls are TRBV4-2 and TRBJ2-5; D unresolved. Trimming pared 5 bases from V and 5 bases from J, leaving 12 bases between. The CDR3 sequence is 13 residues long. Per germline, CDR1 LGHNA and CDR2 YNFKEQ. The CDR3 is CASSVREHETQYF. The DNA for the CDR3 is TGTGCCAGCAGCGTGCGCGAGCACGAGACCCAGTACTTC.

This clonotype was seen repeatedly, ten times or more. The V call is TRBV28, the J call TRBJ2-6; the D gene is possibly TRBD1 (6 bases). This CDR3 contains 15 residues. The germline gives CDR1 MDHEN, CDR2 SYDVKM. Trimming took 6 bases from V and 2 from J, leaving 11 bases between them. For the CDR3, the DNA is TGTGCCAGCAGCTCCGGACAGACTGGGGCCAACGTCCTGACTTTC. It is translated as CASSSGQTGANVLTF.

In this sample, this clonotype turned up many times. J is TRBJ2-1 and V is TRBV28; D is uncertain. Per the germline V gene, CDR1 is MDHEN and CDR2 is SYDVKM. The length of the CDR3 is 11 residues. V lost 7 bases, J lost 4 bases, and 5 bases lay in between. The CDR3 here is CASIRYNEQFF. The CDR3 DNA reads TGTGCCAGCATTAGGTACAATGAGCAGTTCTTC.

This clonotype was picked up many times. The chain joins TRBV6-1 to TRBJ1-4; D might be TRBD1 (6 bases). From germline, CDR1 is MNHNS and CDR2 SASEGT. With 0 bases removed from V and 8 bases from J, the gap between germline ends came to 13 bases. CDR3 length equals 15 residues. The DNA of the CDR3 is TGTGCCAGCAGTGAAGCGACAGGTCGAGCAGAAAAACTGTTTTTT. Translating gives CASSEATGRAEKLFF.

This clonotype was recorded at least ten times. The CDR3 spells CASSGAGDTQYF. CDR3 nucleotide sequence: TGTGCCAGCAGTGGAGCGGGAGATACGCAGTATTTT. The chain carries TRBV12-3 or TRBV12-4 and TRBJ2-3; D might be TRBD2 (6 bases). V was clipped by 5 bases and J by 5 bases, with 8 bases between them. The length of the CDR3 is 12 residues.

This clonotype has at least ten counts. The chain recombines TRBV5-1 with TRBJ1-1; D remains unclear. Germline V gene lookup returns CDR1 SGHRS and CDR2 YFSETQ. Trimming removed 0 bases from V and 4 bases from J, with 13 bases in between. This CDR3 comprises 15 residues. As DNA, the CDR3 is TGCGCCAGCAGCTTGGAGGGAGGGTTCCGCACTGAAGCTTTCTTT. Its protein product is CASSLEGGFRTEAFF.

This clonotype was observed a few times. The J gene is TRBJ2-6, the V gene TRBV3-1, with unresolved D. Trimming took off 0 bases at V and 0 bases at J, with 12 bases between the two ends. The germline CDR1 and CDR2 sequences are LGHDT and YNNKEL (reference sequence). The CDR3 loop spans 18 amino acids. CDR3 coding DNA: TGTGCCAGCAGCCAAGATGGCCGAGTTTTCTCTGGGGCCAACGTCCTGACTTTC. Translation: CASSQDGRVFSGANVLTF.

This clonotype was recorded at least ten times. The chain carries TRBV28 and TRBJ1-2; D might be TRBD1 (6 bases). V shed 2 bases and J shed 8 bases, with 21 bases lying between them. The CDR3 is made up of 16 amino acids. The germline V gene has CDR1 MDHEN and CDR2 SYDVKM. CDR3 loop: CASSLPYRAGAGGYTF. For the CDR3, the DNA is TGTGCCAGCAGTTTACCCTACCGGGCAGGGGCTGGAGGCTACACCTTC.

This clonotype was counted between two and nine times. The chain links TRBV19 to TRBJ2-1, with TRBD2 matching over 9 bases. The V gene end was trimmed by 6 bases and the J gene end by 13 bases; junction bases not matched to a gene: 7. CDR3 length: 12 residues. Germline CDR1 and CDR2: LNHDA and SQIVND (reference sequence). For the CDR3, the DNA is TGTGCCAGTAGGAGAGCGGGAGGCCTTCAGTTCTTC. It translates to CASRRAGGLQFF.

This clonotype has only a few counts. The rearrangement joins TRBV6-1 to TRBJ2-1; 7 bases line up with TRBD2. After removal of 6 bases from V and 4 bases from J, the junction contained 9 bases not matched to a gene. CDR1 is MNHNS, CDR2 SASEGT, per germline. This CDR3 contains 15 residues. The CDR3 sequence is CASSATSPKYNEQFF. The CDR3 region has the DNA TGTGCCAGCAGCGCGACTAGCCCGAAGTACAATGAGCAGTTCTTC.

This clonotype was seen repeatedly, ten times or more. This rearrangement joins TRBV24-1 to TRBJ2-5; D is undetermined. The CDR3 length is 14 residues. V was pared by 3 bases and J by 3 bases, with 10 bases between. Germline-derived CDR1 and CDR2 are KGHDR and SFDVKD. CDR3 amino acids: CATSDATWKETQYF. In DNA form, the CDR3 reads TGTGCCACCAGTGATGCGACATGGAAAGAGACCCAGTACTTC.

In this sample, this clonotype turned up many times. The chain couples TRBV12-5 to TRBJ2-3; no reliable D call. Germline V gives CDR1 LGHNT, CDR2 FRNRAP. Trimming took 6 bases from V and 8 from J, leaving 12 bases between them. This CDR3 is built from 12 residues. The CDR3 sequence is CASGGNWGTQYF. As DNA, the CDR3 is TGTGCTAGTGGCGGAAACTGGGGTACGCAGTATTTT. Drawing the rest from reference TRBV12-5 and TRBJ2-3, the complete variable domain is DARVTQTPRHKVTEMGQEVTMRCQPILGHNTVFWYRQTMMQGLELLAYFRNRAPLDDSGMPKDRFSAEMPDATLATLKIQPSEPRDSAVYFCASGGNWGTQYFGPGTRLTVL.

This chain uses TRBV28 with TRBJ1-6, with D uncertain. This CDR3 comprises 13 residues. Germline V gene lookup returns CDR1 MDHEN and CDR2 SYDVKM. Trimming pared 8 bases from V and 4 bases from J, leaving 9 bases between. This chain's CDR3 is CASGSQYNSPLHF. CDR3 nucleotide sequence: TGTGCCAGCGGGTCTCAATATAATTCACCCCTCCACTTT.

There are many counts of this clonotype. The V and J genes are TRBV7-9 and TRBJ1-1; D remains unclear. Trimming took off 5 bases at V and 0 bases at J, with 16 bases between the two ends. CDR1 is SEHNR and CDR2 is FQNEAQ in the germline V gene (reference sequence). This CDR3 region has 16 residues. CDR3 DNA sequence: TGTGCCAGCAGCCAAAGACGGACTAAGATGAACACTGAAGCTTTCTTT. It encodes CASSQRRTKMNTEAFF.

As for this clonotype: This may be a read error: a much more frequent sequence differs by one nucleotide. The chain has TRBV3-2 and TRBJ1-2. TRBV3-2 is assigned pseudogene status. The CDR3 is 13 amino acids. The DNA of the CDR3 is TGTGCCAGCAGCGACGAAGTAAACTATGGCCACACCTTC. Residues: CASSDEVNYGHTF.

J is TRBJ1-2 and V is TRBV18; a possible D gene is TRBD1 (5 bases). Germline CDR1 and CDR2: KGHSH and LQKENI. Deletions cut 3 bases from V and 6 bases from J, with 23 bases between. The CDR3 loop spans 17 amino acids. CDR3 sequence reads: CASSPTLGGEDGDGYTF. The CDR3 bases are TGTGCCAGCTCACCTACCCTCGGAGGGGAGGATGGGGATGGCTACACCTTC.